The TCR beta chain under discussion was sequenced for a study of Graves' ophthalmopathy and Graves' hyperthyroidism. RNA transcripts provided the template for amplifying TCR beta CDR3 regions. A first-round RT-PCR used HTBI primers, followed by a second-round multiplex PCR. Via MiXCR, TCRdb re-called the multiplex PCR reads, giving one row per CDR3 protein. This sample yields about 500,000 distinct CDR3 sequences, of which 39% are seen a single time; 3.5% to 4.5% belongs to the top ten. This clonotype appeared many times. The CDR3 has 15 amino acids. Trimming removed 3 bases at V and 1 base at J, with 12 bases between. Germline values: CDR1 ENHRY, CDR2 SYGVKD.

The chain uses TRBV10-3 and TRBJ2-5; D is unresolved. The sample consisted of peripheral blood or thyroid tissue (not recorded which). The sequence came from an adult man with Graves' hyperthyroidism. This CDR3 reads CAISDSGGTQETQYF. In nucleotides, the CDR3 is TGTGCCATCAGTGACTCAGGCGGCACCCAAGAGACCCAGTACTTC.